This T cell receptor beta chain is drawn from a study of blood T cell repertoires in COVID-19. Per the study methods: Using reference gene primer amplification, nucleated cell counts were estimated. Assay used: immunoSEQ multiplex PCR; TCRdb lists only in-frame clones, some missing. V and J calls and clone size follow that table, whereas D and trimming were derived from the DNA. Here the sample spans about 52,000 clones, around 83% being singletons. Germline values: CDR1 MDHEN, CDR2 SYDVKM. V shed 4 bases and J 2 bases; nucleotides not matched to a gene: 7. The CDR3 is made up of 16 amino acids. Sequenced sample: peripheral blood. V and J are TRBV28 and TRBJ1-2; TRBD1 matches 10 bases. The TCR comes from a man between 65 and 80 years old with active COVID-19. The CDR3 bases are TGTGCCAGCAGTTCGCTCCCGGGACAGGGGAACTATGGCTACACCTTC. Protein: CASSSLPGQGNYGYTF.